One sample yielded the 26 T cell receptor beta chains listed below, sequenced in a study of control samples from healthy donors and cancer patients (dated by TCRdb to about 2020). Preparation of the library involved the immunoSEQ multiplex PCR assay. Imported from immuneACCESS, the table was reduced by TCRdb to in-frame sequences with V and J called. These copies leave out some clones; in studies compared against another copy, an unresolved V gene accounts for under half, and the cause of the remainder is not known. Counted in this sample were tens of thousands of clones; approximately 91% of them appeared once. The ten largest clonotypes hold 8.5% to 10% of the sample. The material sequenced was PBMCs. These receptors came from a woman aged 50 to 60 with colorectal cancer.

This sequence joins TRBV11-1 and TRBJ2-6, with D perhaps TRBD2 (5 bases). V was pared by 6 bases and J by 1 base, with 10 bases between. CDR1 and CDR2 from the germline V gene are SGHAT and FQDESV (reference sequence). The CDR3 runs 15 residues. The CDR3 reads CASRLGSSGANVLTF. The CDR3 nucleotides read TGTGCCAGCAGACTTGGGAGTTCTGGGGCCAACGTCCTGACTTTC.

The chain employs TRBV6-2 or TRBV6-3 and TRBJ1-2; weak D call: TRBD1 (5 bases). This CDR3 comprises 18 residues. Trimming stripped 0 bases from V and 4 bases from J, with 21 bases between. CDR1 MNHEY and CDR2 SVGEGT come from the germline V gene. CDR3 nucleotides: TGTGCCAGCAGTTACTCGACTGTATGGGGCGCCGGCCTCTATGGCTACACCTTC. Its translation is CASSYSTVWGAGLYGYTF.

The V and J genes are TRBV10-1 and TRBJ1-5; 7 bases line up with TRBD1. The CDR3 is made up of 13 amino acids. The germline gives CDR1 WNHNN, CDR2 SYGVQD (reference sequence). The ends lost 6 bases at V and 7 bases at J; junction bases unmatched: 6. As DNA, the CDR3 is TGCGCCAGCAGCGCTACAGGGGTGCAGCCCCAGCATTTT. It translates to CASSATGVQPQHF.

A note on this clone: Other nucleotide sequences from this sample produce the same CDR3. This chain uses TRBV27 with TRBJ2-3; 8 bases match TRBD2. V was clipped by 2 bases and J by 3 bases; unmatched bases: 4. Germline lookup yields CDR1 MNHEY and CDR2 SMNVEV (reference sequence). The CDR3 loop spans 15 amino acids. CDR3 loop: CASSLRGGWTDTQYF. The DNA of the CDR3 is TGTGCCAGCAGTTTACGGGGGGGGTGGACAGATACGCAGTATTTT.

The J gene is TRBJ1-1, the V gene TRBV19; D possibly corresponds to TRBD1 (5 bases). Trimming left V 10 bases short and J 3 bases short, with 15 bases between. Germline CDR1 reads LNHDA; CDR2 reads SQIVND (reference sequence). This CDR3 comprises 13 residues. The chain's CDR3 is CATSGSGHTEAFF. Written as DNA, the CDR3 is TGTGCCACCTCCGGGTCGGGGCACACTGAAGCTTTCTTT.

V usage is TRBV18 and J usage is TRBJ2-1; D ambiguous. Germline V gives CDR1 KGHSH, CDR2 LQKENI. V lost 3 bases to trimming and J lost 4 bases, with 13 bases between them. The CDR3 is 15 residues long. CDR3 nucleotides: TGTGCCAGCTCACCGTCCTCAGAACAATACAATGAGCAGTTCTTC. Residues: CASSPSSEQYNEQFF. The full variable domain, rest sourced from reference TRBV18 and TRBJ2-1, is NAGVMQNPRHLVRRRGQEARLRCSPMKGHSHVYWYRQLPEEGLKFMVYLQKENIIDESGMPKERFSAEFPKEGPSILRIQQVVRGDSAAYFCASSPSSEQYNEQFFGPGTRLTVL.

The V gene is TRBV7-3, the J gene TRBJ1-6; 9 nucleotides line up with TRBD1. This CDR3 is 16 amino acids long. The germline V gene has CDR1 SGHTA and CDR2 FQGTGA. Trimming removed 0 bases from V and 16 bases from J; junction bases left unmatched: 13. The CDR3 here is CASSLTLRVRQGVLHF. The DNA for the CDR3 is TGTGCCAGCAGCTTAACCCTACGTGTCCGACAGGGGGTACTCCACTTT.

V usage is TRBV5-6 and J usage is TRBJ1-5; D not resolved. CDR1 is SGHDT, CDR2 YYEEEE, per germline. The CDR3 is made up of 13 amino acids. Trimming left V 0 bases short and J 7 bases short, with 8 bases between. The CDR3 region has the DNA TGTGCCAGCAGCTTGGGGGTCGGACAGCCCCAGCATTTT. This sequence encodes CASSLGVGQPQHF.

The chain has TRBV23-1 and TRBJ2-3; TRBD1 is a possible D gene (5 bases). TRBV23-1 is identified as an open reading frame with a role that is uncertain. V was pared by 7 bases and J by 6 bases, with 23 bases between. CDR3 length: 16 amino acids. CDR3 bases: TGCGCCAGCACCCTAGTCGGCAGGGCCCTCGAGGATACGCAGTATTTT. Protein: CASTLVGRALEDTQYF.

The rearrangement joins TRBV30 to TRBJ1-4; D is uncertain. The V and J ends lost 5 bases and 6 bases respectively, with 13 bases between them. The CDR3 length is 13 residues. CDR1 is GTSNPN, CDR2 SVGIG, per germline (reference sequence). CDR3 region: CAWSGASYEKLFF. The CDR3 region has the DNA TGTGCCTGGTCCGGAGCTTCTTATGAAAAACTGTTTTTT.

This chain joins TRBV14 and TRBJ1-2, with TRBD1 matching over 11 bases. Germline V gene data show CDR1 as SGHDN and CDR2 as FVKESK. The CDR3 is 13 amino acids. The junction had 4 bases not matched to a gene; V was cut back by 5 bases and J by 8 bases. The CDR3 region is CASSTRTGGGYTF. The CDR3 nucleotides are TGTGCCAGCAGCACTCGGACAGGGGGCGGCTACACCTTC. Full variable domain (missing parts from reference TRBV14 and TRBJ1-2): EAGVTQFPSHSVIEKGQTVTLRCDPISGHDNLYWYRRVMGKEIKFLLHFVKESKQDESGMPNNRFLAERTGGTYSTLKVQPAELEDSGVYFCASSTRTGGGYTFGSGTRLTVV.

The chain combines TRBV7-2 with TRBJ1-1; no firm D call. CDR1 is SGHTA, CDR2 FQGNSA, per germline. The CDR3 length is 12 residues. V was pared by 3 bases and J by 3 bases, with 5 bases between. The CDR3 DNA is TGTGCCAGCAGCTTTAGGTACACTGAAGCTTTCTTT. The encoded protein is CASSFRYTEAFF.

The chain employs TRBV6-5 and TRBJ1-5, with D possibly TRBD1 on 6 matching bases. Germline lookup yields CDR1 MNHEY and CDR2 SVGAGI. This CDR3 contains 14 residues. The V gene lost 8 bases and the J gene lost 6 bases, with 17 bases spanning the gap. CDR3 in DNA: TGTGCCAGCGGGCAAACAGGGCTTGGTCAGCCCCAGCATTTT. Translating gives CASGQTGLGQPQHF.

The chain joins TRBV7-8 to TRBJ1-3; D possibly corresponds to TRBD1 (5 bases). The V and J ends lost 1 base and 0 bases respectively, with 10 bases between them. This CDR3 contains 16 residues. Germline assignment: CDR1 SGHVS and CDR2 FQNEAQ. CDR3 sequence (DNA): TGTGCCAGCAGCTTAGGCCCAGGGCGCTCTGGAAACACCATATATTTT. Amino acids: CASSLGPGRSGNTIYF.

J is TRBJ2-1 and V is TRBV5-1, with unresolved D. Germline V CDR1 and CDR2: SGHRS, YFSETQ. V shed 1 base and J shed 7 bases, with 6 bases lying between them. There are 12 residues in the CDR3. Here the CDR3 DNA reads TGCGCCAGCAGCTTGCAGTGGAATGAGCAGTTCTTC. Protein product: CASSLQWNEQFF.

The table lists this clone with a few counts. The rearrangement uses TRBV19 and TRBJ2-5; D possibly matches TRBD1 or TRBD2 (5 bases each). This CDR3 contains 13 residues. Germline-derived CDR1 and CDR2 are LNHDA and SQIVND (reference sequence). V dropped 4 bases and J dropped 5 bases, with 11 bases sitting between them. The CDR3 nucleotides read TGTGCCAGTAGTAGAGGTCGGGGCGAGACCCAGTACTTC. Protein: CASSRGRGETQYF.

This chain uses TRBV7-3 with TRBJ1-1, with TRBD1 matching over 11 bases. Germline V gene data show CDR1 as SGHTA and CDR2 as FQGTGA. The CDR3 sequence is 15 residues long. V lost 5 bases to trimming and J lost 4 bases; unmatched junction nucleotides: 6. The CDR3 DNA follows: TGTGCCAGCAGCGCCCTGGGACAGGGGGGCACTGAAGCTTTCTTT. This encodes CASSALGQGGTEAFF.

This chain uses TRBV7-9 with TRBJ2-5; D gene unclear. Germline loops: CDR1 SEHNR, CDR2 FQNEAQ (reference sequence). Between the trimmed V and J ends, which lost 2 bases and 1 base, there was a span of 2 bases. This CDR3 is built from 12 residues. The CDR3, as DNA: TGTGCCAGCAGCTTAACCCAAGAGACCCAGTACTTC. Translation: CASSLTQETQYF.

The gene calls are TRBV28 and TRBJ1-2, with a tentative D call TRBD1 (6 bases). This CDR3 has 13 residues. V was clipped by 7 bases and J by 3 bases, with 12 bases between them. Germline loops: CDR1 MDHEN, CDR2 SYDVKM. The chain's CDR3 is CASTGGGHYGYTF. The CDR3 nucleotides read TGTGCCAGCACCGGGGGGGGGCACTATGGCTACACCTTC.

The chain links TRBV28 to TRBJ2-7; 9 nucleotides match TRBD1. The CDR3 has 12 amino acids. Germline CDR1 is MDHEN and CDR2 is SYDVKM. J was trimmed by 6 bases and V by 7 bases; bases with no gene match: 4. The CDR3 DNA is TGTGCCAGCAACACAGGGGGCCGCGAGCAGTACGTC. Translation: CASNTGGREQYV.

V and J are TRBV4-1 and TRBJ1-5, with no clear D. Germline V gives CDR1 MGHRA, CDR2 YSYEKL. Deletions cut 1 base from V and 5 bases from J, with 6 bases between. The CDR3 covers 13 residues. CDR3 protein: CASSQGEYQPQHF. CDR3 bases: TGCGCCAGCAGCCAAGGGGAATATCAGCCCCAGCATTTT.

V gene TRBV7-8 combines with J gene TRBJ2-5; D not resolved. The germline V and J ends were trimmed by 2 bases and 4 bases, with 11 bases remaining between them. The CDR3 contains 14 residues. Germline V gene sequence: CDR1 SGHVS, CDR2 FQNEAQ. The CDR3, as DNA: TGTGCCAGCAGCTTACGGGCGCCGGGAGAGACCCAGTACTTC. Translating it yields CASSLRAPGETQYF.

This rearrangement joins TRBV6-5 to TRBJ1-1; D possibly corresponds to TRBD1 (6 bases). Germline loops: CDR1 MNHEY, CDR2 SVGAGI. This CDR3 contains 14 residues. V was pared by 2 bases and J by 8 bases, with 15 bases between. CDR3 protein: CASSYGGLFGEAFF. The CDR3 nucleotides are TGTGCCAGCAGTTACGGGGGGCTTTTTGGGGAAGCTTTCTTT.

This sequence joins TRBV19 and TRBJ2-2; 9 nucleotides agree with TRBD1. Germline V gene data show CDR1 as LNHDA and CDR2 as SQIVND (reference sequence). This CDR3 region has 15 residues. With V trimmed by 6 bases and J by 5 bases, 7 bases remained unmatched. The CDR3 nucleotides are TGTGCCAGTAGAACAGGGGGCAGGAGGACCGGGGAGCTGTTTTTT. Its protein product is CASRTGGRRTGELFF.

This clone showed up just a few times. For the CDR3, the DNA is TGTGCCAGCAGCACGGGGGGCCTCGGGCCCCAGCATTTT. Its translation is CASSTGGLGPQHF. V usage is TRBV7-8 and J usage is TRBJ1-5; D might be TRBD1 (6 bases). This CDR3 contains 13 residues. Between the trimmed V and J ends, which lost 5 bases and 9 bases, there was a span of 14 bases. Germline lookup yields CDR1 SGHVS and CDR2 FQNEAQ.

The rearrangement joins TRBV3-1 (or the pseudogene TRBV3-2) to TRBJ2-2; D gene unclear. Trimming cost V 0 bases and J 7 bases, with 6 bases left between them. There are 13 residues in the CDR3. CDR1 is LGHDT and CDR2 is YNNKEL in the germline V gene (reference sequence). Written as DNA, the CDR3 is TGTGCCAGCAGCCAAGAGGGGATCGGGGAGCTGTTTTTT. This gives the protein CASSQEGIGELFF.